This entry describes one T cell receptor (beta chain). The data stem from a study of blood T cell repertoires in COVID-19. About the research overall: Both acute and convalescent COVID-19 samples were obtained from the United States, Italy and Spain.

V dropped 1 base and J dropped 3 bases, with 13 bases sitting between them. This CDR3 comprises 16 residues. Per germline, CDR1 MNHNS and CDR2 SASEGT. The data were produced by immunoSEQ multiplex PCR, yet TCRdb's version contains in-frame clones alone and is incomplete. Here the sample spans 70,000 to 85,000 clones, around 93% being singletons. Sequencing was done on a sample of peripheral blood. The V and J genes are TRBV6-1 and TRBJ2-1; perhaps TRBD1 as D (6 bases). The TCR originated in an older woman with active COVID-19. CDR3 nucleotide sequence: TGTGCCAGCAGTGAAGGTGCCAGGGGCTTCTACAATGAGCAGTTCTTC. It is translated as CASSEGARGFYNEQFF.